The 3 T cell receptor beta chains below were found in one sample sequenced in a study of blood T cell repertoires in COVID-19 (dated by TCRdb to 2019 to 2021). Libraries came from the immunoSEQ multiplex PCR assay. TCRdb obtained this table from immuneACCESS and retained in-frame rearrangements with V and J assigned. These tables miss some clones; where compared with another copy, unresolved V genes account for less than half of the shortfall, and the remainder is unexplained. In all, the sample holds under 300,000 clones, and under 90% of those were seen once. Together, the top ten hold roughly 15% of the sample. Source material: PBMCs or T cells enriched from blood (not recorded which). The receptors stem from a man between 18 and 35 years old who had recovered from COVID-19.

This clone was observed a few times. J is TRBJ1-6 and V is TRBV5-1, with TRBD1 identical over 9 bases. Germline CDR1 and CDR2: SGHRS and YFSETQ. Losses at the gene ends were 4 bases for V and 9 bases for J; bases not matched to a gene: 5. This CDR3 contains 14 residues. The CDR3 sequence: CASSPGQGGSPLHF. DNA of the CDR3: TGCGCCAGCAGCCCGGGACAGGGAGGTTCACCCCTCCACTTT.

The chain is built from TRBV27 and TRBJ1-2; the D gene is possibly TRBD1 (5 bases). Germline V gives CDR1 MNHEY, CDR2 SMNVEV (reference sequence). V dropped 4 bases and J dropped 7 bases, with 19 bases sitting between them. CDR3 length: 15 amino acids. The DNA for the CDR3 is TGTGCCAGCAGTTCCCCCGGAGGGCGGGGGATTGGCTACACCTTC. This gives the protein CASSSPGGRGIGYTF.

This chain links TRBV10-3 with TRBJ1-5; D gene unclear. The CDR3 loop spans 13 amino acids. Trimming pared 8 bases from V and 0 bases from J, leaving 8 bases between. Germline V gene lookup returns CDR1 ENHRY and CDR2 SYGVKD. The DNA for the CDR3 is TGTGCCATCGGAGAGAATAGCAATCAGCCCCAGCATTTT. Translation: CAIGENSNQPQHF.